Sequencing of this T cell receptor beta chain was carried out in a study of T-cell memory formation after mild COVID-19. For the study at large: Largely donor-specific TCR clusters were found.

J lost 3 bases, V lost 2 bases, and 5 bases had no gene match. The CDR3 runs to 16 residues. From germline, CDR1 is SGHRS and CDR2 YFSETQ. One entry per CDR3 protein results from TCRdb running MiXCR on the 5' RACE reads. The table records a few hundred thousand distinct CDR3 sequences, approximately 21% of them present only once. The clonotype originates from an adult woman who had mild COVID-19 (a few samples of this study predate the infection). Cell type and time point are not known. Sequences were obtained from PBMCs or a T cell subset sorted from them (not recorded which). The chain carries TRBV5-1 and TRBJ2-3, with TRBD2 matching over 11 bases. The CDR3 sequence is CASSFGWTSGTDTQYF. CDR3 DNA sequence: TGCGCCAGCAGCTTCGGGTGGACTAGCGGGACAGATACGCAGTATTTT.